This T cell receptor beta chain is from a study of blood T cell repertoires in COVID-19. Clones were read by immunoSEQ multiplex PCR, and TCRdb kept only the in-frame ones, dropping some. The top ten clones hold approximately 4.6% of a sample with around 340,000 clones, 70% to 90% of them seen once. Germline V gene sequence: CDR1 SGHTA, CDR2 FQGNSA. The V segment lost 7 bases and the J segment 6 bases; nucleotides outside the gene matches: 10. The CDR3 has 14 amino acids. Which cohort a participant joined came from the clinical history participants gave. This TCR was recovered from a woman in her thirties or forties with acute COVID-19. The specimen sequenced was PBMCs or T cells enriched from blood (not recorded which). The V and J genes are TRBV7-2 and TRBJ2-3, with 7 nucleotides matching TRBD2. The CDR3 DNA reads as TGTGCCAGCACCCCAGGCGGGGGAGAGGATACGCAGTATTTT. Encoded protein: CASTPGGGEDTQYF.